This T cell receptor (beta chain) was sequenced during a study of human T cells and chemical hapten exposure listed by TCRdb under 2021. Concerning the study at large: For sensitization, 2% DPC in acetone was applied to a roughly 2 cm by roughly 2 cm area of upper inner arm skin. Blood for TCR sequencing was provided by twenty-nine alopecia patients at one to four time points (pre-sensitization, 2, 6 and 24 weeks). Patch testing on the upper back used Finn chambers containing 0.01% DPC, with scoring done after 6 days according to International Contact Dermatitis Research Group standards. Blood samples were taken from patients before sensitization (week 0) and then at 2, 6 and about 24 weeks after DPC sensitization. Alopecia areata with under or over 50% scalp involvement, alopecia totalis and alopecia universalis were represented in the patient cohort, which was mostly female. Libraries were combined into a pool for sequencing, and differences in TCR yield between samples came mainly from small differences in library volumes within the pool. Patients additionally received weekly therapeutic DPC doses to the scalp throughout the roughly 25-week study period. Peripheral blood TCR repertoire changes were tracked in vivo in alopecia patients during primary and secondary sensitization to the hapten diphenylcyclopropenone (DPC).

Findings and caveats that apply to the study as a whole: Significantly more large CDR3 similarity clusters were formed by expanded TCRs than by pre-sensitization or healthy control sets, consistent with antigen-driven responses. All patients had alopecia, a presumed autoimmune disease, so their immune response might differ from that of healthy individuals. DPC sensitization did not change how many TCRs were above 1 in 1000 frequency, and no evidence was found of alterations in global repertoire structure. After repeated subsampling, changes were observed in the strength of the expansion versus patch-test correlation and in the threshold at which the correlation became significant. The number of PT1 expanded TCRs positively correlated with patch test score, significant at thresholds 8, 16 and 32 but not 4.

From cysteine to phenylalanine, the CDR3 is 15 amino acids long. Of the read, only the CDR3 DNA is kept; its 45 bases are in frame from base 1. V and J lose 4 bases and 10 bases, and a span of 17 bases separates them. The germline V gene (reference sequence) supplies CDR1 SEHNR and CDR2 FQNEAQ. Receptors were amplified or captured by RACE. The reads were generated on a NextSeq 500. During library preparation, unique molecular identifiers were attached to individual cDNA molecules so that TCRs could be counted in a quantitative, reproducible way. For every blood RNA sample, sequencing covered both the TCR alpha and TCR beta chains. From the authors' description of their analysis: Samples had a median of 95,638 TCRs, with a range from roughly 23,224 to 750,000. V, J and CDR3 annotation of the TCR reads was carried out using the Decombinator software suite. To make PS versus PT1 abundance plots, every sample was subsampled to the same number of TCRs (28,000). Expanded TCRs were defined as absent before sensitization and observed at least eight times at the 2-week time point. The public sequencing data were trimmed at Q25 with fastp and processed into clonotypes with MiXCR by TCRdb, which kept only in-frame beta chains. Rows with one shared CDR3 protein collapse into an entry with the most common genes and DNA. TCRdb's processing, not the authors', yielded these V and J calls. For this sample the table gives 55,000 to 80,000 distinct CDR3 sequences, of which 11% were detected only once. The top ten clones comprise around 2.1% of the sample.

In light of the paper, this sample's time point label describes: patch test 3, about 24 weeks after DPC sensitization. The sample's treatment or condition label, decoded: therapeutic diphenylcyclopropenone sensitization with weekly scalp DPC. Blood at each patch-test visit was drawn before the patch test was applied. Eligible patients were aged 18 to 70, diagnosed with alopecia, deemed suitable for DPC therapy, and excluded if pregnant. Total RNA was extracted from unfractionated whole blood that had been collected in Tempus Blood RNA tubes. This clonotype was recorded at least ten times. What this receptor recognizes is not known. Qualities for individual bases were not recorded, and no much larger clone is one base off.

The chain was built from TRBV7-9 and TRBJ1-6; no D gene call is confident. This sequence originates from a woman aged 25 to 45 with alopecia areata. Some clones in this sample may be carry-over from other donors' samples. The material sequenced was whole blood, taken in connection with sensitization to the hapten diphenylcyclopropenone (DPC). The sequenced DNA: TGTGCCAGCAGCTCATCCGGGTCCCTCGGATCACCCCTCCACTTT. Its protein product is CASSSSGSLGSPLHF.